These T cell receptor beta chains were read from a single sample in a study of cytomegalovirus exposure and HLA in healthy donors. Data came from immunoSEQ multiplex PCR; TCRdb stores just in-frame clones and leaves some out. Of 200,000 or so clones listed, 82% are singletons. Sequencing was performed on PBMCs. These TCRs come from a boy aged 2 to 10 in good health and CMV-seronegative. CDR3s include the opening cysteine and the closing phenylalanine or tryptophan. A D gene is named only where the DNA matches it firmly. The size of a clone is reported for some rows only, either as once, few or many, or as a class for expanded clones.

>-|15|TRBV4-3|-|TRBJ1-2
TGCGCCAGCAGCCAAGGGGCCGGAAATAACTATGGCTACACCTTC
CASSQGAGNNYGYTF
>-|14|TRBV25-1|-|TRBJ2-6
TGTGCCAGCAGGGACAGCTCTGGGGCCAACGTCCTGACTTTC
CASRDSSGANVLTF
>-|11|TRBV7-9|once|TRBJ1-2
TGTGCCAGCAGCGCACAGCAGGGTTGGGGCTTC
CASSAQQGWGF
>-|14|TRBV6-5|few|TRBJ1-5
TGTGCCAGCAGTTACTCGTCTAGTGGTCAGCCCCAGCATTTT
CASSYSSSGQPQHF
>TRBD2|15|TRBV5-1|-|TRBJ2-2
TGCGCCAGCAGCTCGACTAGCGGGTTCACCGGGGAGCTGTTTTTT
CASSSTSGFTGELFF
>TRBD2|17|TRBV5-1|few|TRBJ2-2
TGCGCCAGCAGCTTTTTTCTCGGGGGGGCGTACACCGGGGAGCTGTTTTTT
CASSFFLGGAYTGELFF
>-|10|TRBV7-9|-|TRBJ1-5
TGTGCCAGCGAGAATCAGCCCCAGCATTTT
CASENQPQHF
>-|17|TRBV27|-|TRBJ2-3
TGTGCCAGCAGTTTAAATTCAGGGCTGTCGGGAGCCGATACGCAGTATTTT
CASSLNSGLSGADTQYF
>TRBD1|15|TRBV2|-|TRBJ1-2
TGTGCCAGCAGGATGACAGGGGGTTTGAACTATGGCTACACCTTC
CASRMTGGLNYGYTF
>-|14|TRBV4-3|few|TRBJ1-2
TGCGCCAGCAGCCGAGACGACAGGACCGGGGGCTACACCTTC
CASSRDDRTGGYTF
>-|14|TRBV4-2|-|TRBJ1-2
TGTGCCAGCAGCCTCCACAGGGACGGGGATGGCTACACCTTC
CASSLHRDGDGYTF
>-|16|TRBV11-2|-|TRBJ1-4
TGTGCCAGCAGCTTAGATCGCGGAGTTATTAATGAAAAACTGTTTTTT
CASSLDRGVINEKLFF
>TRBD1|14|TRBV5-1|few|TRBJ1-6
TGCGCCAGCAGCGCACAGGGGGCAGAGTCACCCCTCCACTTT
CASSAQGAESPLHF
>-|15|TRBV4-1|-|TRBJ1-3
TGCGCCAGCAGCCAGGACACAGGCTCTGGAAACACCATATATTTT
CASSQDTGSGNTIYF
>-|16|TRBV4-3|-|TRBJ2-2
TGCGCCAGCAGCCAAGAGCGGTCCGCGAACACCGGGGAGCTGTTTTTT
CASSQERSANTGELFF
>TRBD1|13|TRBV5-4|-|TRBJ1-2
TGTGCCAGCAGCTGGGGGACAGAGGATGGCTACACCTTC
CASSWGTEDGYTF
>-|14|TRBV5-1|-|TRBJ1-6
TGCGCCAGCAGCTTGCCACAGGGAGATTCACCCCTCCACTTT
CASSLPQGDSPLHF
>-|20|TRBV12-5|-|TRBJ1-3
TGTGCTAGTGGTTTGGTACATCCGGCCTCTCCCTGGAGCGGGGGAAACACCATATATTTT
CASGLVHPASPWSGGNTIYF
>-|15|TRBV5-1|-|TRBJ1-6
TGCGCCAGCAGCTTGGTGGCAGGTAGTAATTCACCCCTCCACTTT
CASSLVAGSNSPLHF
>TRBD2|18|TRBV14|-|TRBJ2-2
TGTGCCAGCAGCCAAGGCCCCGTAGCGGGGGGGCCCTCCGGGGAGCTGTTTTTT
CASSQGPVAGGPSGELFF
>TRBD1|15|TRBV6-1|-|TRBJ1-2
TGTGCCAGCAGTGAAGGGTCAGGGGGCAACTATGGCTACACCTTC
CASSEGSGGNYGYTF
>TRBD2|16|TRBV4-1|-|TRBJ2-3
TGCGCCAGCAGCCACGAGCGGGGGGGAATCTCGGATACGCAGTATTTT
CASSHERGGISDTQYF
>TRBD2|17|TRBV5-4|-|TRBJ2-3
TGTGCCAGCAGCACTAGACTAGCGGGGGTGAGCACAGATACGCAGTATTTT
CASSTRLAGVSTDTQYF
>-|14|TRBV19|-|TRBJ1-5
TGTGCCAGTAGGATTCGGGAGGGCAATCAGCCCCAGCATTTT
CASRIREGNQPQHF
>TRBD1|17|TRBV4-1|few|TRBJ1-1
TGCGCCAGCAGCCAAGCACACAGGGGTTACCGAAACACTGAAGCTTTCTTT
CASSQAHRGYRNTEAFF
>-|11|TRBV29-1|-|TRBJ1-2
TGCAGCGTTGGTGGGGGCTACGGCTACACCTTC
CSVGGGYGYTF
>-|14|TRBV7-2|few|TRBJ2-1
TGTGCCAGCAGCCAACCGGGACTTTACAATGAGCAGTTCTTC
CASSQPGLYNEQFF
>-|13|TRBV4-1|-|TRBJ2-5
TGCGCCAGCAGCCTCGAGTTCCTGCAGACCCAGTACTTC
CASSLEFLQTQYF
>TRBD1|15|TRBV5-8|-|TRBJ1-1
TGTGCCAGCAGCTCGTGGCAGGGGGCGGACACTGAAGCTTTCTTT
CASSSWQGADTEAFF
>-|12|TRBV2|few|TRBJ1-2
TGTGCCAGCAGTGACAGGGGTGCGGGCTACACCTTC
CASSDRGAGYTF
>TRBD1|14|TRBV23-1|-|TRBJ1-2
TGCGCCAGCAGCTCCGACAGGGGTTCCTATGGCTACACCTTC
CASSSDRGSYGYTF
>-|12|TRBV2|few|TRBJ1-1
TGTGCCAGCAGTGGTTCAGGGACTGAAGCTTTCTTT
CASSGSGTEAFF
>-|14|TRBV9|-|TRBJ2-3
TGTGCCAGCAGCGTAGACGGGGGAGCAGATACGCAGTATTTT
CASSVDGGADTQYF
>TRBD2|16|TRBV5-4|-|TRBJ2-3
TGTGCCAGCAGCCCGGGGACTAGCGGGGGGACAGATACGCAGTATTTT
CASSPGTSGGTDTQYF
>-|14|TRBV5-4|-|TRBJ2-5
TGTGCCAGCAGCTTTGGACAGAATCAAGAGACCCAGTACTTC
CASSFGQNQETQYF
>TRBD2|15|TRBV13|-|TRBJ2-1
TGTGCCAGCAGCTTTCCAGCGGGGGGTTGGAATGAGCAGTTCTTC
CASSFPAGGWNEQFF
>-|13|TRBV6-5|-|TRBJ2-1
TGTGCCAGCAGTAGGGACACTTACAATGAGCAGTTCTTC
CASSRDTYNEQFF
>TRBD1|16|TRBV11-1|-|TRBJ2-1
TGTGCCAGCAGCCCCTCAACAGGGGGCGCCGTAAATGAGCAGTTCTTC
CASSPSTGGAVNEQFF
>TRBD2|17|TRBV7-6|-|TRBJ2-1
TGTGCCAGCAGCTTGGTAAGCGGGGGGGGTTCCTACAATGAGCAGTTCTTC
CASSLVSGGGSYNEQFF
>-|15|TRBV6-5|-|TRBJ2-7
TGTGCCAGCAGTTACAGATCAAAGATACTAGCCGAGCAGTACTTC
CASSYRSKILAEQYF
>-|14|TRBV4-2|-|TRBJ1-1
TGTGCCAGCAGCCAACCCGCCCAGAGGACTGAAGCTTTCTTT
CASSQPAQRTEAFF
>TRBD1|18|TRBV28|-|TRBJ2-1
TGTGCCACCAGGGGAGACATTCCCGGGACAGGGAGGGTCAATGAGCAGTTCTTC
CATRGDIPGTGRVNEQFF
>-|13|TRBV15|-|TRBJ1-5
TGTGCCACCAGCACCGGTCTGGATCAGCCCCAGCATTTT
CATSTGLDQPQHF
>-|14|TRBV5-4|-|TRBJ2-1
TGTGCCAGCAGCTATGGTAGCGCGGTCAATGAGCAGTTCTTC
CASSYGSAVNEQFF
>-|13|TRBV30|-|TRBJ1-1
TGTGCCTGGCGGGGGACGTTGAACACTGAAGCTTTCTTT
CAWRGTLNTEAFF
>-|15|TRBV19|few|TRBJ1-6
TGTGCCAGTAGTATGATTAGCTCCTATAATTCACCCCTCCACTTT
CASSMISSYNSPLHF
>-|15|TRBV7-2|-|TRBJ2-3
TGTGCCAGCAGCCCGATTGGACAGCACGCAGATACGCAGTATTTT
CASSPIGQHADTQYF
>-|16|TRBV25-1|-|TRBJ1-6
TGTGCCAGCAGTGAACTGGGGACTTGGGGTAATTCACCCCTCCACTTT
CASSELGTWGNSPLHF
>-|13|TRBV11-1|-|TRBJ2-1
TGTGCCAGCAGCTTTGCTCAGGGATATGAGCAGTTCTTC
CASSFAQGYEQFF
>TRBD2|14|TRBV4-2|-|TRBJ2-7
TGTGCCAGCAGCCCCATAGCGGGAGCCTACGAGCAGTACTTC
CASSPIAGAYEQYF
>TRBD1|14|TRBV11-2|few|TRBJ2-1
TGTGCCAGCAGCGCACTGACAGGGAAGGGTGAGCAGTTCTTC
CASSALTGKGEQFF
>TRBD2|16|TRBV4-1|-|TRBJ2-5
TGCGCCAGCAGCCAAGAGGGACTAGCCGGCAGAGAGACCCAGTACTTC
CASSQEGLAGRETQYF
>TRBD2|14|TRBV7-9|few|TRBJ2-1
TGTGCCAGCAGAGGGACTAACTTCCACAATGAGCAGTTCTTC
CASRGTNFHNEQFF
>TRBD1|19|TRBV27|-|TRBJ1-6
TGTGCCAGCAGTTTAAGCCCGCCCTGGACAGGTCGATTAAATTCACCCCTCCACTTT
CASSLSPPWTGRLNSPLHF
>-|15|TRBV19|once|TRBJ1-2
TGTGCAAGTAGACCACATCAGGGGTTCGGCTATGGCTACACCTTC
CASRPHQGFGYGYTF
>TRBD1|17|TRBV27|-|TRBJ2-3
TGTGCCAGCAGTTTAAGGGCGGGGGACAGGGTCACAGATACGCAGTATTTT
CASSLRAGDRVTDTQYF
>-|16|TRBV6-6|few|TRBJ2-7
TGTGCCAGCAGTTACTCGAACAGGGAGCCCCCCTACGAGCAGTACTTC
CASSYSNREPPYEQYF